What follows is one T cell receptor (beta chain) and its context. What this receptor recognizes is not known. Base quality data are lacking; no much larger clone is found one base away. TRB repertoires were amplified using about 230-550 ng of genomic DNA isolated from blood. This sample is drawn from a study of T and B cells in COVID-19 patients (TCRdb year 2020). With regard to the full study: Using TRB and IGH repertoire sequencing of peripheral blood, the study characterized adaptive immunity in COVID-19 patients who had active infection or had recovered. Up to roughly 10 follow-up blood samples were collected per patient, with some samples spanning different disease stages in the same individual. The TCR and BCR sequence repository comprised a few dozen patients and 69 time points, with over 8 million TCR sequences analysed. In the active-infection cohort, nine tenths of the roughly 20 patients had comorbidities linked to unfavorable COVID-19 outcome. A recovered cohort comprised roughly 19 patients contributing 20 to 25 samples, mostly after mild to moderate COVID-19 managed as outpatients. An age-matched reference group of fewer than 45 healthy donors negative for COVID-19 antibodies was used as the comparison for repertoire analyses. Patients in the recovered cohort had a median age of approximately 35 years, compared with around 70 years for patients in the active-infection cohort. Because samples were available both during active disease and after recovery, a couple of patients were counted in both the recovered and the active cohorts. Critical illness requiring mechanical ventilation or ECMO was present in about 55% of the roughly 20 patients in the active-infection cohort. What the authors observed across the whole study: TRB repertoires were found to be highly clonal in active COVID-19, whereas diversity and richness at recovery were found to rise above healthy donor levels. Blood samples obtained from mildly ill patients during symptoms, as well as early samples obtained from severe cases, were available only in scarce numbers. Specific T cell subsets (CD4+/Treg/CD8+) and sorted SARS-CoV-2-responsive or tetramer+ T cells had not yet been sequenced, and these experiments were ongoing. The size of the cohort was considered insufficient for assessing HLA contributions to COVID-19 susceptibility or severity. The reported TCR clusters were said to need prospective validation before any clinical use. The recovered cohort had about 2,300 exclusive TCR clusters, including 31 low-pGen clusters. TRBV/TRBJ gene usage was reported as strongly skewed in patients with COVID-19.

The CDR3 has 15 amino acids, counting the end cysteine and phenylalanine. The retained sequence is limited to the CDR3, 45 bases, with the frame set at the first base. The germline V gene (reference sequence) sets CDR1 to LNHDA and CDR2 to SQIVND. Relative to germline, V is missing 9 bases and J is missing 3 bases, with 8 bases of the junction outside any gene match. The run used an Illumina MiSeq. Multiplex PCR with BIOMED2 TRB-A/B primer pools was used to amplify TRB rearrangements. Illumina-compatible adapters and 7-nucleotide sample barcodes were attached to the amplicons through two consecutive PCRs. Phusion HS II polymerase was used for all library PCRs. The amplicons were purified from gel with the NucleoSpin Gel and PCR Clean-up kit, measured on Qubit, and then pooled at about 4 nM. Before Illumina next-generation sequencing, the quality of the amplicon pool was assessed on an Agilent 2100 Bioanalyzer. In the original analysis: MiXCR 3.0.8 with the default MiXCR reference library was used to annotate TRB rearrangements. Non-productive reads and sequences with fewer than 2 reads were removed, and each unique CDR3 nucleotide sequence was counted as one clone. Clonality, diversity, richness and V-J gene usage were computed in R 3.5.1. GLIPH2 was used to cluster TCRs based on CDR3 similarity, and OLGA was used to calculate the generation probabilities. Only GLIPH2 clusters containing at least four unique TCR clonotypes present in at least three individuals were kept. TCRdb cleaned the public reads at Q25 with fastp, built clones with MiXCR and kept in-frame beta chains. Every CDR3 protein is listed once, alongside the most common genes and DNA of its rows. The V and J calls shown here were made by TCRdb, not taken from the authors' results. The sample data list some 14,000 distinct CDR3 sequences, and around 30% of these were observed just once. 6% to 7.5% of the sample belongs to the ten largest clones.

The clonotype was recovered from a human donor who had recovered from COVID-19. The sequenced sample consisted of blood. The receptor chain draws on TRBV19 and TRBJ1-5; the central 10 bases match TRBD1. The CDR3 is CASQTGGVFNQPQHF. Read as DNA, the sequence is TGTGCCAGCCAGACAGGGGGCGTTTTCAATCAGCCCCAGCATTTT.